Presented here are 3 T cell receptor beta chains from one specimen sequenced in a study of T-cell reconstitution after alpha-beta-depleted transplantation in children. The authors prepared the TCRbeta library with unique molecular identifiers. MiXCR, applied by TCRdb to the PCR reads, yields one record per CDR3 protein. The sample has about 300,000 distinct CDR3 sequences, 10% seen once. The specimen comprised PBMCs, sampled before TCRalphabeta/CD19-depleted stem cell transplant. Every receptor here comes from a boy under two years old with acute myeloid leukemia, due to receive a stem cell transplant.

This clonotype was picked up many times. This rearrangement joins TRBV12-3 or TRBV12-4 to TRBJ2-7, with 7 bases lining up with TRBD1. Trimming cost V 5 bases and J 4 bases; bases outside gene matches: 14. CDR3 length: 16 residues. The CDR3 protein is CASSRGGSGPLYEQYF. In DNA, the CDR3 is TGTGCCAGCAGTAGAGGGGGCTCCGGACCCCTTTACGAGCAGTACTTC.

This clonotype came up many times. DNA for the CDR3: TGCAGTGCTAGAGATCCGACTAGCGGGTCAGATACGCAGTATTTT. Its translation: CSARDPTSGSDTQYF. The chain combines TRBV20-1 with TRBJ2-3, with 10 bases aligning to TRBD2. This CDR3 has 15 amino acids. Germline V gene sequence: CDR1 DFQATT, CDR2 SNEGSKA (reference sequence). Trimming removed 0 bases from V and 4 bases from J; junction bases left unmatched: 4.

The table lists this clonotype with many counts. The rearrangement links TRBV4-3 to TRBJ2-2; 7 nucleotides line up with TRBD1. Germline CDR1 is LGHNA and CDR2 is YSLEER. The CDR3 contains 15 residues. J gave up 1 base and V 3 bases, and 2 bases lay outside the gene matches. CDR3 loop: CASSHDRVNTGELFF. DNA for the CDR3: TGCGCCAGCAGCCACGACAGGGTGAACACCGGGGAGCTGTTTTTT.